The 22 T cell receptor beta chains listed next were all sequenced from one sample in a study of blood T cells in healthy people across ages (dated by TCRdb to 2015 to 2017). The library was obtained by 5' RACE. Data came from an Illumina HiSeq 2500. A second PCR of roughly 7 to 11 cycles was performed with a sample-barcoded 5' primer and a J-beta primer mix. TCRdb reran the public reads through fastp at Q25 and MiXCR, keeping productive beta chains. CDR3 protein duplicates are merged, each entry listing the most common genes and DNA. This sample lists approximately 580,000 distinct CDR3 sequences; under 30% were detected once. The ten largest clones take up 8.5% to 9.5% of the sample. Another study also made use of these data, one on T cells of mothers and their children.

The material sequenced was blood. These receptors originate from a boy aged 10-17 years in good health.

The rearrangement uses TRBV15 and TRBJ1-4, with D uncertain. With 4 bases removed from V and 7 bases from J, the gap between germline ends came to 13 bases. CDR1 is LNHNV, CDR2 YYDKDF, per germline (reference sequence). This CDR3 is built from 14 residues. The CDR3 protein is CATSTPTTSEKLFF. The DNA of the CDR3 is TGTGCCACCAGCACCCCTACCACCTCTGAAAAACTGTTTTTT.

This clonotype was seen ten or more times. The V and J genes are TRBV9 and TRBJ1-2, with a possible D match to TRBD1 (6 bases). The CDR3 is 14 amino acids. V gave up 4 bases and J gave up 4 bases, with 14 bases separating them. Germline V lookup: CDR1 SGDLS, CDR2 YYNGEE. CDR3 loop: CASSPTGSSYGYTF. The CDR3, as DNA: TGTGCCAGCAGCCCAACAGGGTCTAGCTATGGCTACACCTTC.

This chain joins TRBV27 and TRBJ1-5; unclear D gene. Germline CDR1 and CDR2: MNHEY and SMNVEV (reference sequence). The length of the CDR3 is 13 residues. Between the trimmed V and J ends, which lost 2 bases and 5 bases, there was a span of 7 bases. The CDR3 is CASSLGLHQPQHF. CDR3 coding DNA: TGTGCCAGCAGTTTAGGGCTTCATCAGCCCCAGCATTTT.

The V gene is TRBV7-2, the J gene TRBJ2-5; 9 nucleotides align to TRBD1. The J call may not be correct, given that the DNA end is closer to TRBJ2-7. Germline V gives CDR1 SGHTA, CDR2 FQGNSA. The CDR3 runs 15 residues. Here the CDR3 DNA reads TGTGCCAGCAGCACCCGGGACAGGGCGAATTACGAGCAGTACTTC. The encoded protein is CASSTRDRANYEQYF.

The chain combines TRBV6-6 with TRBJ2-7; D unclear. V was clipped by 6 bases and J by 2 bases, with 14 bases between them. The CDR3 runs 14 residues. The V gene's germline CDR1 is MNHNY and CDR2 SVGAGI (reference sequence). The CDR3 spells CASSLDLGTYEQYF. The CDR3 DNA reads as TGTGCCAGCAGCCTAGACCTAGGAACCTACGAGCAGTACTTC.

This clonotype was recorded a few times. A much larger clone is a single base away; this may be a read error. The chain combines TRBV6-1 with TRBJ2-7, with TRBD2 identical over 10 bases. This CDR3 is built from 18 residues. Per germline, CDR1 MNHNS and CDR2 SASEGT. J gave up 6 bases and V 10 bases, and 24 bases lay outside the gene matches. This CDR3 reads CATLLVMWASGGIAEQYF. The CDR3 region has the DNA TGTGCCACTCTACTTGTTATGTGGGCTAGCGGGGGCATCGCCGAGCAGTACTTC.

This clonotype was seen a few times. The chain links TRBV20-1 to TRBJ2-7; unclear D gene. This CDR3 contains 13 residues. Trimming removed 0 bases from V and 6 bases from J, with 12 bases in between. CDR1 and CDR2 from the germline V gene are DFQATT and SNEGSKA (reference sequence). The CDR3 bases are TGCAGTGCTAGAGATCTCCGCAAATCCGAGCAGTACTTC. The encoded protein is CSARDLRKSEQYF.

V gene TRBV4-1 combines with J gene TRBJ1-3; no firm D call. This CDR3 region has 15 residues. V lost 3 bases, J lost 0 bases, and 9 bases lay in between. Germline lookup yields CDR1 MGHRA and CDR2 YSYEKL. The CDR3 here is CASSQDGTSGNTIYF. The CDR3 nucleotides are TGCGCCAGCAGCCAGGACGGCACCTCTGGAAACACCATATATTTT.

Ten or more counts support this clonotype. This chain joins TRBV6-2 or TRBV6-3 and TRBJ2-3, with D perhaps TRBD2 (6 bases). The CDR3 length is 15 residues. V shed 6 bases and J shed 0 bases, with 13 bases lying between them. The germline V gene encodes CDR1 MNHEY and CDR2 SVGEGT. CDR3 nucleotides: TGTGCCAGCAGCCGCGGGGAATCTAGCACAGATACGCAGTATTTT. This codes for CASSRGESSTDTQYF.

The J gene is TRBJ1-5, the V gene TRBV7-2; D gene unclear. This CDR3 has 15 amino acids. Per the germline V gene, CDR1 is SGHTA and CDR2 is FQGNSA. V was shortened by 2 bases and J by 2 bases, with 10 bases between the two germline ends. CDR3 nucleotide sequence: TGTGCCAGCAGCTTAACGTGGGTAGGCAATCAGCCCCAGCATTTT. Its translation is CASSLTWVGNQPQHF.

This clonotype was recorded at least ten times. V is TRBV24-1 and J is TRBJ2-2; 8 positions match TRBD1. Per germline, CDR1 KGHDR and CDR2 SFDVKD. The CDR3 covers 14 residues. V was pared by 3 bases and J by 7 bases, with 3 bases of the junction left unmatched. In nucleotides, the CDR3 is TGTGCCACCAGTGATACAGGACAGGGCGGGGAGCTGTTTTTT. Its translation: CATSDTGQGGELFF.

The chain uses TRBV7-8 and TRBJ2-7, with 8 bases aligning to TRBD1. Trimming at V came to 1 base and at J to 3 bases, leaving 5 bases not matched to a gene. The CDR3 runs 15 residues. The V gene's germline CDR1 is SGHVS and CDR2 FQNEAQ. The CDR3 coding sequence is TGTGCCAGCAGCTTAGATCAGGGGGCGATCTACGAGCAGTACTTC. This sequence encodes CASSLDQGAIYEQYF.

The gene calls are TRBV6-5 and TRBJ1-2, with TRBD1 matching over 8 bases. The CDR3 contains 15 residues. Germline-derived CDR1 and CDR2 are MNHEY and SVGAGI. The junction had 14 bases not matched to a gene; V was cut back by 7 bases and J by 7 bases. The CDR3 sequence: CASTIGQGSVGGYTF. CDR3 bases: TGTGCCAGCACCATAGGACAGGGTTCGGTCGGTGGCTACACCTTC.

There are many counts of this clonotype. The chain is built from TRBV29-1 and TRBJ2-1; 11 nucleotides agree with TRBD2. V dropped 3 bases and J dropped 8; count of bases not matched to a gene: 12. Germline-derived CDR1 and CDR2 are SQVTM and ANQGSEA. The CDR3 extends over 16 amino acids. The CDR3 sequence is CSVDRSTSGTRYEQFF. In DNA form, the CDR3 reads TGCAGCGTTGACAGATCGACTAGCGGGACTCGGTATGAGCAGTTCTTC.

V is TRBV28 and J is TRBJ2-4; no firm D call. V lost 4 bases and J lost 6, with 7 bases in between. The CDR3 is 12 amino acids. From germline, CDR1 is MDHEN and CDR2 SYDVKM. The CDR3 region has the DNA TGTGCCAGCAGTTCCGTTACAAACATTCAGTACTTC. It encodes CASSSVTNIQYF. Variable domain in full (rest from reference TRBV28 and TRBJ2-4): DVKVTQSSRYLVKRTGEKVFLECVQDMDHENMFWYRQDPGLGLRLIYFSYDVKMKEKGDIPEGYSVSREKKERFSLILESASTNQTSMYLCASSSVTNIQYFGAGTRLSVL.

This clonotype occurred many times. The V and J genes are TRBV29-1 and TRBJ1-2; 7 nucleotides line up with TRBD1. This CDR3 spans 12 amino acids. CDR1 and CDR2 (germline): SQVTM, ANQGSEA. V lost 6 bases to trimming and J lost 6 bases; unmatched junction nucleotides: 7. The CDR3, as DNA: TGCAGCGTCACCGACAGGGCTCATGGCTACACCTTC. Translated: CSVTDRAHGYTF.

The chain employs TRBV4-3 and TRBJ2-5; no reliable D call. The J call could be wrong; TRBJ2-1 is a better fit for the DNA end. The germline CDR1 and CDR2 sequences are LGHNA and YSLEER. This CDR3 is built from 13 residues. The CDR3 loop is CASSQERSNEQFF. DNA of the CDR3: TGCGCCAGCAGCCAAGAGAGGAGTAATGAGCAGTTCTTC.

The V and J genes are TRBV29-1 and TRBJ1-4; no clear D. The CDR3 consists of 13 residues. With 2 bases removed from V and 8 bases from J, the gap between germline ends came to 12 bases. Germline assignment: CDR1 SQVTM and CDR2 ANQGSEA. CDR3 sequence: CSVERGDGEKLFF. The CDR3 bases are TGCAGCGTTGAAAGAGGCGACGGAGAAAAACTGTTTTTT.

The chain is built from TRBV27 and TRBJ2-1; D gene unclear. Germline assignment: CDR1 MNHEY and CDR2 SMNVEV (reference sequence). This CDR3 spans 13 amino acids. V was clipped by 4 bases and J by 7 bases, with 11 bases between them. The DNA for the CDR3 is TGTGCCAGCAGTTACACGACCGTAAATGAGCAGTTCTTC. Protein product: CASSYTTVNEQFF.

The chain combines TRBV4-1 with TRBJ1-2, with D tentatively TRBD1 (5 bases). V was cut by 4 bases and J by 6 bases, with 18 bases left in between. The CDR3 sequence is 15 residues long. Germline CDR1 is MGHRA and CDR2 is YSYEKL. CDR3 DNA: TGCGCCAGCAGCCCCACGACAGTAAGGGAGGATGGCTACACCTTC. Amino acid sequence: CASSPTTVREDGYTF.

This clonotype occurred a few times. This chain uses TRBV4-2 with TRBJ2-7; D may be TRBD2 (7 bases). Trimming shortened V by 4 bases and J by 4 bases, and 23 bases separated the two germline ends. CDR1 and CDR2 (germline): LGHNA, YNFKEQ. This CDR3 contains 17 residues. CDR3 sequence (DNA): TGTGCCAGCAGCCCGGTACGTGGGAGGGAGGGGACATACGAGCAGTACTTC. It is translated as CASSPVRGREGTYEQYF.

This clonotype was detected once. The chain joins TRBV7-2 to TRBJ1-2; no firm D call. The CDR3 has 11 amino acids. Per germline, CDR1 SGHTA and CDR2 FQGNSA. Between the trimmed V and J ends, which lost 0 bases and 13 bases, there was a span of 9 bases. The CDR3 DNA follows: TGTGCCAGCAGCTTAGCGACCCGTTTCACCTTC. Translation gives CASSLATRFTF. The entire variable domain, with the rest obtained from reference TRBV7-2 and TRBJ1-2, is as follows: GAGVSQSPSNKVTEKGKDVELRCDPISGHTALYWYRQSLGQGLEFLIYFQGNSAPDKSGLPSDRFSAERTGGSVSTLTIQRTQQEDSAVYLCASSLATRFTFGSGTRLTVV.